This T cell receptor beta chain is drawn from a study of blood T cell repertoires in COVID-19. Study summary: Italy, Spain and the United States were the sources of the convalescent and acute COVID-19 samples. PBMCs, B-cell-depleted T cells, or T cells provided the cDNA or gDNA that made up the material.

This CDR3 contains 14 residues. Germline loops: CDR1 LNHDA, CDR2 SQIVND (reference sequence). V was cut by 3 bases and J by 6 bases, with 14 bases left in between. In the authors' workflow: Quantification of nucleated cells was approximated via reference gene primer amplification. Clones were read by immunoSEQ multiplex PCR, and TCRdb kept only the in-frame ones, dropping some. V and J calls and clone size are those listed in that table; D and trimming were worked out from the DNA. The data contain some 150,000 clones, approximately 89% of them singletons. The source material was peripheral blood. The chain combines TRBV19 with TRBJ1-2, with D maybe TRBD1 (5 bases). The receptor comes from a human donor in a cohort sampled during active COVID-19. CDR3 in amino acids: CASSIGRGIHGYTF. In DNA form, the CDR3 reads TGTGCCAGTAGTATTGGACGGGGGATCCATGGCTACACCTTC.